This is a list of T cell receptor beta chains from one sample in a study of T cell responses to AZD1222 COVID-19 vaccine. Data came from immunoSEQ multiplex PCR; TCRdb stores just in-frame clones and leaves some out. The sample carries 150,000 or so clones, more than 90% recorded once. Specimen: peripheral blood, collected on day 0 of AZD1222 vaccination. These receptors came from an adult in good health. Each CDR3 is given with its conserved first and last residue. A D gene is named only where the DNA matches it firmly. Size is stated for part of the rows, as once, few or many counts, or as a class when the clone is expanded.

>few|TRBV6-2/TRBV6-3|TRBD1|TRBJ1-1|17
CASSLQGAQTLNTEAFF
TGTGCCAGCAGTCTACAGGGGGCCCAAACTTTGAACACTGAAGCTTTCTTT
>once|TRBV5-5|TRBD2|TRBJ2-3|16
CASSSGAGGITDTQYF
TGTGCCAGCAGCTCCGGGGCGGGGGGAATCACAGATACGCAGTATTTT
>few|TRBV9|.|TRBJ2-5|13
CASSPSGGETQYF
TGTGCCAGCAGCCCTTCGGGTGGAGAGACCCAGTACTTC
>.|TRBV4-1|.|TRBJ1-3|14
CASSQGSSGNTIYF
TGCGCCAGCAGCCAAGGGTCCTCTGGAAACACCATATATTTT
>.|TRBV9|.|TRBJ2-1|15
CASSVRPGALDEQFF
TGTGCCAGCAGCGTCCGCCCAGGGGCCCTCGATGAGCAGTTCTTC
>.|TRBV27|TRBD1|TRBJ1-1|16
CASSLSPDRGDTEAFF
TGTGCCAGCAGTTTATCCCCGGACAGGGGCGACACTGAAGCTTTCTTT
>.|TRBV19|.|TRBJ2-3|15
CASSRNSASTDTQYF
TGTGCCAGTAGTAGGAATAGCGCCAGCACAGATACGCAGTATTTT
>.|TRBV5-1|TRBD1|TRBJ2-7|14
CASSLGGTGNEQYF
TGCGCCAGCAGCTTGGGTGGGACAGGGAACGAGCAGTACTTC
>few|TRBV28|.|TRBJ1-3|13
CASAPELGNTIYF
TGTGCCAGCGCCCCGGAGCTTGGAAACACCATATATTTT
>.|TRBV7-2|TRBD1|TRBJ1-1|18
CASSQWGRPGQMNTEAFF
TGTGCCAGCAGCCAATGGGGGCGGCCGGGACAGATGAACACTGAAGCTTTCTTT
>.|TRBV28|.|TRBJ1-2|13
CASSRREGYGYTF
TGTGCCAGCAGTCGAAGAGAGGGGTATGGCTACACCTTC
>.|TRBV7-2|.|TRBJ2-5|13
CASSLDSQETQYF
TGTGCCAGCAGCTTAGACAGCCAAGAGACCCAGTACTTC
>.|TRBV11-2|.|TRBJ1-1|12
CASSLVGNEAFF
TGTGCCAGCAGCTTAGTGGGGAACGAAGCTTTCTTT
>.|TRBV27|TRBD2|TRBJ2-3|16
CASSPWGGSSGDTQYF
TGTGCCAGCAGCCCTTGGGGGGGATCTTCAGGAGATACGCAGTATTTT
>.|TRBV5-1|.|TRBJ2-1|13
CASSLAVDNEQFF
TGCGCCAGCAGCTTGGCTGTTGACAATGAGCAGTTCTTC
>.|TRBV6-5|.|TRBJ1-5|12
CASRNRGQPQHF
TGTGCCAGCAGAAACCGAGGTCAGCCCCAGCATTTT
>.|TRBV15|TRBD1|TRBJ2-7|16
CATSRGVGTGLNEQYF
TGTGCCACCAGCAGGGGGGTTGGGACAGGGCTTAACGAGCAGTACTTC
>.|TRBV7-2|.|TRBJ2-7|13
CASSLSPFYEQYF
TGTGCCAGCAGCTTGAGTCCTTTCTACGAGCAGTACTTC
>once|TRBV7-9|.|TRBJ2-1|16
CASTNSFPGSYNEQFF
TGTGCCAGCACCAATTCATTCCCCGGGTCCTACAATGAGCAGTTCTTC
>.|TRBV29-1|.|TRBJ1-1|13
CSVAKDGTRGAFF
TGCAGCGTAGCGAAAGACGGAACGCGGGGAGCTTTCTTT
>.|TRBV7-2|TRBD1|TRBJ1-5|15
CASSLDRVSNQPQHF
TGTGCCAGCAGTCTCGACAGGGTAAGCAATCAGCCCCAGCATTTT
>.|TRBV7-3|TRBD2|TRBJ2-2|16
CASSLGGGPITGELFF
TGTGCCAGCAGCCTCGGCGGGGGGCCGATCACCGGGGAGCTGTTTTTT
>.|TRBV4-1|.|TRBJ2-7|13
CASSQRQGHEQYF
TGCGCCAGCAGCCAACGCCAGGGCCACGAGCAGTACTTC
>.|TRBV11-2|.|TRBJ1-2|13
CASSFGRGGGYTF
TGTGCCAGCAGCTTCGGGCGGGGCGGGGGCTACACCTTC
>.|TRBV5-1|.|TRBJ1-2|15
CASRLTADRGYGYTF
TGCGCCAGCAGATTGACCGCTGACCGCGGCTATGGCTACACCTTC
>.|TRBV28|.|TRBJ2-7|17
CASSLPQTGIITYEQYF
TGTGCCAGCAGTCTCCCTCAGACAGGAATAATTACCTACGAGCAGTACTTC
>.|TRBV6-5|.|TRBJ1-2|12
CASSLLGGGYTF
TGTGCCAGCAGTCTTCTTGGTGGAGGCTACACCTTC
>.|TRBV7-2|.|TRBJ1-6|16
CASSLAGTPPHSPLHF
TGTGCCAGCAGCTTAGCCGGGACACCTCCTCATTCACCCCTCCACTTT